These 27 T cell receptor beta chains share one sample of origin, sequenced in a study of T cells in Graves' hyperthyroidism and ophthalmopathy. RNA transcripts gave rise to amplified TCR beta CDR3 regions. With the HTBI primer set, the TCR CDR3 went through a first round of RT-PCR. TCRdb passed the multiplex PCR reads through MiXCR, listing each CDR3 protein once. The table shows about 290,000 distinct CDR3 sequences, with roughly 15% occurring only once. Material: blood. The receptors originated from a man in his thirties or forties with Graves' hyperthyroidism.

This clonotype was seen more than once but under ten times. The J gene is TRBJ2-3, the V gene TRBV4-1; 9 positions match TRBD2. CDR3 length: 17 residues. The V and J ends lost 0 bases and 4 bases, in that order; junction bases with no gene match: 8. Looked up from germline, CDR1 is MGHRA and CDR2 is YSYEKL. The CDR3 sequence is CASSQDRGGRGADTQYF. The CDR3, as DNA: TGCGCCAGCAGCCAAGATCGGGGCGGGAGGGGCGCAGATACGCAGTATTTT.

At least ten counts were recorded for this clonotype. This chain uses TRBV7-2 with TRBJ2-7; D unclear. V was cut by 5 bases and J by 7 bases, with 15 bases left in between. Germline assignment: CDR1 SGHTA and CDR2 FQGNSA. The CDR3 is made up of 13 amino acids. This CDR3 reads CASSAAGTREQYF. The CDR3 region has the DNA TGTGCCAGCAGCGCAGCAGGAACGCGGGAGCAGTACTTC. The whole variable domain, remainder taken from reference TRBV7-2 and TRBJ2-7, is GAGVSQSPSNKVTEKGKDVELRCDPISGHTALYWYRQSLGQGLEFLIYFQGNSAPDKSGLPSDRFSAERTGGSVSTLTIQRTQQEDSAVYLCASSAAGTREQYFGPGTRLTVT.

Ten or more counts support this clonotype. DNA of the CDR3: TGTGCCTGGAGCCAGGCGGGGGGGAGGAACTATGGCTACACCTTC. Protein sequence: CAWSQAGGRNYGYTF. The chain carries TRBV30 and TRBJ1-2; weak D call: TRBD1 (5 bases). This CDR3 spans 15 amino acids. V was pared by 3 bases and J by 2 bases, with 16 bases between. Germline loops: CDR1 GTSNPN, CDR2 SVGIG (reference sequence).

Ten or more counts support this clonotype. The chain employs TRBV10-3 and TRBJ2-5; no clear D. The CDR3 runs 13 residues. The V gene's germline CDR1 is ENHRY and CDR2 SYGVKD. Between the trimmed V and J ends, which lost 3 bases and 5 bases, there was a span of 10 bases. The CDR3 here is CAISDGQWETQYF. DNA for the CDR3: TGTGCCATCAGTGATGGTCAATGGGAGACCCAGTACTTC.

The table lists this clonotype with many counts. V usage is TRBV12-3 or TRBV12-4 and J usage is TRBJ2-5; D is uncertain. This CDR3 spans 12 amino acids. Trimming removed 0 bases from V and 5 bases from J, with 4 bases in between. CDR3 sequence (DNA): TGTGCCAGCAGTTTAGCGCGGGAGACCCAGTACTTC. It encodes CASSLARETQYF.

This clonotype was counted many times. V usage is TRBV3-1 and J usage is TRBJ1-1; D uncertain. This CDR3 comprises 18 residues. The germline V and J ends were trimmed by 5 bases and 0 bases, with 22 bases remaining between them. Germline V CDR1 and CDR2: LGHDT, YNNKEL (reference sequence). CDR3: CASSEVTSPPGLNTEAFF. DNA for the CDR3: TGTGCCAGCAGCGAAGTTACAAGTCCTCCAGGCCTGAACACTGAAGCTTTCTTT.

Many counts were recorded for this clonotype. The rearrangement uses TRBV5-1 and TRBJ2-1; no reliable D call. V shed 0 bases and J shed 8 bases, with 6 bases lying between them. Looked up from germline, CDR1 is SGHRS and CDR2 is YFSETQ. The CDR3 contains 12 residues. CDR3 protein: CASSLASDEQFF. As DNA, the CDR3 is TGCGCCAGCAGCTTGGCCTCGGATGAGCAGTTCTTC.

This clonotype came up many times. This sequence joins TRBV3-1 and TRBJ1-5; D ambiguous. Looked up from germline, CDR1 is LGHDT and CDR2 is YNNKEL (reference sequence). This CDR3 spans 12 amino acids. V lost 8 bases and J lost 7, with 12 bases in between. The CDR3 DNA follows: TGTGCCAGCGGGAGTTTGGGGCAGCCCCAGCATTTT. It codes for CASGSLGQPQHF.

The chain recombines TRBV7-9 with TRBJ2-1, with D possibly matching TRBD2 (6 bases). Germline values: CDR1 SEHNR, CDR2 FQNEAQ (reference sequence). V was clipped by 5 bases and J by 1 base, with 15 bases between them. CDR3 length: 16 amino acids. CDR3 loop: CASSTILAPSYNEQFF. The CDR3 DNA reads TGTGCCAGCAGCACCATCCTAGCGCCGTCCTACAATGAGCAGTTCTTC.

This rearrangement joins TRBV7-2 to TRBJ2-1; unclear D gene. Trimming took off 5 bases at V and 0 bases at J, with 8 bases between the two ends. The germline V gene has CDR1 SGHTA and CDR2 FQGNSA. The CDR3 spans 14 residues. The CDR3, as DNA: TGTGCCAGCAGCCAGGTGAGCTCCTACAATGAGCAGTTCTTC. As protein: CASSQVSSYNEQFF.

V usage is TRBV27 and J usage is TRBJ1-5; D is ambiguous. Trimming removed 3 bases from V and 3 bases from J, with 12 bases in between. The CDR3 runs to 15 residues. Germline V gene lookup returns CDR1 MNHEY and CDR2 SMNVEV (reference sequence). The CDR3 is CASSLAGVVNQPQHF. The CDR3 DNA follows: TGTGCCAGCAGTTTGGCAGGTGTGGTCAATCAGCCCCAGCATTTT.

This clonotype was found many times. This sequence joins TRBV28 and TRBJ2-7; 7 bases line up with TRBD2. Looked up from germline, CDR1 is MDHEN and CDR2 is SYDVKM. The CDR3 extends over 15 amino acids. Trimming took 1 base from V and 4 from J; bases not matched to a gene: 7. This CDR3 is CASSLSTAGPYEQYF. The CDR3 DNA reads as TGTGCCAGCAGTTTATCGACAGCGGGACCGTACGAGCAGTACTTC.

This clonotype came up a few times. The chain has TRBV7-6 and TRBJ1-4; D gene uncertain. Trimming removed 5 bases from V and 7 bases from J, with 8 bases in between. This CDR3 comprises 12 residues. Germline V gene data show CDR1 as SGHVS and CDR2 as FNYEAQ. The CDR3 nucleotides are TGTGCCAGCAGCCACTTCACTGAAAAACTGTTTTTT. Protein: CASSHFTEKLFF.

The genes are TRBV9 and TRBJ1-1, with 8 bases lining up with TRBD1. V was pared by 4 bases and J by 4 bases, with 12 bases of the junction left unmatched. The CDR3 covers 16 residues. Germline lookup yields CDR1 SGDLS and CDR2 YYNGEE. The CDR3 bases are TGTGCCAGCAGCCCCCACATAGGACAGGGCTTCACTGAAGCTTTCTTT. Encoded protein: CASSPHIGQGFTEAFF.

This clonotype was found many times. V gene TRBV3-1 combines with J gene TRBJ2-7; 9 bases are a match to TRBD2. CDR1 is LGHDT and CDR2 is YNNKEL in the germline V gene (reference sequence). J gave up 1 base and V 3 bases, and 4 bases lay outside the gene matches. The CDR3 is made up of 15 amino acids. The CDR3 loop is CASSQGRGGSYEQYF. CDR3 DNA: TGTGCCAGCAGCCAGGGGCGGGGGGGATCCTACGAGCAGTACTTC.

This clonotype appeared once. The gene calls are TRBV29-1 and TRBJ1-2; possible D gene TRBD1, 5 bases. CDR1 and CDR2 (germline): SQVTM, ANQGSEA. The CDR3 runs 16 residues. V was pared by 4 bases and J by 2 bases, with 20 bases between. The CDR3 nucleotides read TGCAGCGTTGGGCTCCGGGCCGAGGGGAGGAACTATGGCTACACCTTC. It yields the protein CSVGLRAEGRNYGYTF.

At least ten counts were recorded for this clonotype. The chain employs TRBV5-1 and TRBJ2-3, with a possible D match to TRBD2 (5 bases). The germline CDR1 and CDR2 sequences are SGHRS and YFSETQ. The CDR3 extends over 19 amino acids. V lost 0 bases to trimming and J lost 0 bases, with 20 bases between them. The CDR3 loop is CASSLVSLAGRRSTDTQYF. The CDR3, as DNA: TGCGCCAGCAGCTTGGTTTCCCTAGCTGGGAGAAGGAGCACAGATACGCAGTATTTT.

This chain joins TRBV11-2 and TRBJ2-5; TRBD2 matches at 10 bases. CDR3 length: 14 amino acids. The trim removed 6 bases at V and 4 bases at J, leaving 5 bases unmatched. CDR1 is SGHAT, CDR2 FQNNGV, per germline. The CDR3 protein is CASSSASGRETQYF. CDR3 in DNA: TGTGCCAGCAGTAGCGCTAGCGGGAGAGAGACCCAGTACTTC.

On this clonotype: At one end the junction does not follow the germline gene, possibly because of a read error. The CDR3 DNA reads as TGTGCCAGCAGCAAATCGGGACTAGCGGGAGGGGAGCTGCTTTTT. It yields the protein CASSKSGLAGGELLF. J is TRBJ2-2 and V is TRBV7-2; 16 nucleotides align to TRBD2. Per germline, CDR1 SGHTA and CDR2 FQGNSA. The CDR3 length is 15 residues.

V and J are TRBV24-1 and TRBJ2-3, with D tentatively TRBD2 (6 bases). Germline CDR1 KGHDR, CDR2 SFDVKD. The length of the CDR3 is 15 residues. With 9 bases removed from V and 6 bases from J, the gap between germline ends came to 21 bases. The CDR3 nucleotides are TGTGCCACCGGTCTAGGAACCGGACGGGGGGATACGCAGTATTTT. As protein: CATGLGTGRGDTQYF.

This clonotype was observed at least ten times. V and J are TRBV27 and TRBJ1-1, with 8 bases aligning to TRBD1. The V and J ends lost 2 bases and 2 bases, in that order; junction bases with no gene match: 4. The CDR3 is made up of 15 amino acids. Germline V lookup: CDR1 MNHEY, CDR2 SMNVEV (reference sequence). The CDR3 region has the DNA TGTGCCAGCAGTTTAACTACAGGGGGAAACACTGAAGCTTTCTTT. Translating it yields CASSLTTGGNTEAFF.

The genes are TRBV7-8 and TRBJ1-1; weak D call: TRBD1 (5 bases). This CDR3 region has 14 residues. Trimming took 5 bases from V and 2 from J, leaving 12 bases between them. Germline CDR1 and CDR2: SGHVS and FQNEAQ. The CDR3 reads CASSPRTINTEAFF. DNA of the CDR3: TGTGCCAGCAGCCCGCGGACAATAAACACTGAAGCTTTCTTT.

There are many counts of this clonotype. The CDR3 protein is CASSPHQGHSYEQYF. In DNA, the CDR3 is TGTGCCAGCAGCCCACACCAGGGGCACTCCTACGAGCAGTACTTC. This chain uses TRBV11-2 with TRBJ2-7; perhaps TRBD1 as D (6 bases). V was shortened by 5 bases and J by 0 bases, with 14 bases between the two germline ends. Germline CDR1 and CDR2: SGHAT and FQNNGV. The CDR3 sequence is 15 residues long. The variable domain in full, completed from reference TRBV11-2 and TRBJ2-7, reads EAGVAQSPRYKIIEKRQSVAFWCNPISGHATLYWYQQILGQGPKLLIQFQNNGVVDDSQLPKDRFSAERLKGVDSTLKIQPAKLEDSAVYLCASSPHQGHSYEQYFGPGTRLTVT.

The rearrangement joins TRBV7-3 to TRBJ1-1; TRBD1 might be the D (5 bases). Germline loops: CDR1 SGHTA, CDR2 FQGTGA. The CDR3 contains 15 residues. The V and J ends lost 0 bases and 4 bases respectively, with 12 bases between them. CDR3 nucleotides: TGTGCCAGCAGCTTAACGGGGGTATCGGGCACTGAAGCTTTCTTT. Its protein is CASSLTGVSGTEAFF.

In this sample, this clonotype turned up many times. The V and J genes are TRBV7-8 and TRBJ1-5; a possible D gene is TRBD1 (6 bases). The V gene's germline CDR1 is SGHVS and CDR2 FQNEAQ. The CDR3 is made up of 16 amino acids. V dropped 3 bases and J dropped 1 base, with 13 bases sitting between them. The CDR3 nucleotides are TGTGCCAGCAGCTTCTTACGGACAGAAAGCAATCAGCCCCAGCATTTT. Encoded protein: CASSFLRTESNQPQHF.

The gene calls are TRBV18 and TRBJ2-7; 7 bases agree with TRBD2. The CDR3 contains 16 residues. Germline assignment: CDR1 KGHSH and CDR2 LQKENI. V gave up 2 bases and J gave up 2 bases; unmatched junction bases: 9. The CDR3 DNA is TGTGCCAGCTCACCAGGCGGGCTAGCGGACACCTACGAGCAGTACTTC. Its translation is CASSPGGLADTYEQYF.

This clonotype was seen only a few times. This chain links TRBV12-5 with TRBJ1-2; D uncertain. The CDR3 covers 14 residues. Germline V gene lookup returns CDR1 LGHNT and CDR2 FRNRAP. Trimming left V 2 bases short and J 4 bases short, with 11 bases between. The DNA for the CDR3 is TGTGCTAGTGGTTTGAGTACAGCATCCTATGGCTACACCTTC. It is translated as CASGLSTASYGYTF.